The entry below describes one T cell receptor (beta chain). These data originate in a study of blood T cell repertoires in COVID-19. Study-level background: COVID-19 samples, acute and convalescent, were from the United States, Italy and Spain. PBMCs, B-cell-depleted T cells, or T cells provided the cDNA or gDNA that made up the material.

As handled by the study authors: Using reference gene primer amplification, nucleated cell counts were estimated. Clones were sequenced by immunoSEQ multiplex PCR, and TCRdb holds only the in-frame ones, with some missing. D and trimming come from the DNA, and the V and J calls and clone size come from that table. The table lists 280,000 or so clones, 75% to 90% of them singletons, with under 15% in the top ten. CDR3 length: 15 amino acids. Germline CDR1 reads SGHDN; CDR2 reads FVKESK. Between the trimmed V and J ends, which lost 0 bases and 1 base, there was a span of 7 bases. The chain combines TRBV14 with TRBJ2-1; D is possibly TRBD2 (6 bases). Specimen: peripheral blood. This clonotype originated in a woman aged 60-75 years with acute or convalescent COVID-19. The CDR3 DNA sequence: TGTGCCAGCAGCCAAGACGGGGGTTCCTACAATGAGCAGTTCTTC. This translates into CASSQDGGSYNEQFF.